This paragraph covers one TCR beta chain sequence. This record comes from a study of blood T cell repertoires in COVID-19. The CDR3 has 15 residues. Per the germline V gene, CDR1 is KGHSH and CDR2 is LQKENI. The trim removed 3 bases at V and 4 bases at J, leaving 4 bases unmatched. Generated by immunoSEQ multiplex PCR, the TCRdb table keeps only in-frame clones and is missing some. The sample has 85,000 to 130,000 clones, 92% seen once; the top ten hold 5.7%. The TCR originated in a man aged 70 or older with acute or convalescent COVID-19. Sample: peripheral blood. The J gene is TRBJ1-5, the V gene TRBV18; TRBD1 matches 9 bases. The CDR3 loop is CASSPGTGQNQPQHF. DNA for the CDR3: TGTGCCAGCTCACCCGGGACAGGGCAAAATCAGCCCCAGCATTTT.